The 15 T cell receptor beta chains below all came from one sample that was sequenced in a study of T cell responses to AZD1222 COVID-19 vaccine (dated by TCRdb to about 2021). The time point label of this sample denotes: about 28 days (+/-7) after the second vaccine dose. The library was obtained by the immunoSEQ multiplex PCR assay. TCRdb took over this immuneACCESS table, retaining in-frame rearrangements with V and J assigned. Such tables are incomplete; in checked studies, under half of the missing clones stem from an unresolved V gene, and the remainder is unexplained. This sample holds under 150,000 clones; approximately 90% were observed only once. The top ten clones comprise about a tenth of the sample. The material sequenced was peripheral blood, taken 28 days after the second AZD1222 dose. These receptors came from an adult who received the AZD1222 COVID-19 vaccine.

The V call is TRBV19, the J call TRBJ2-1; TRBD2 is a possible D gene (5 bases). The V and J ends lost 7 bases and 2 bases respectively, with 12 bases between them. Germline-derived CDR1 and CDR2 are LNHDA and SQIVND (reference sequence). CDR3 length: 14 residues. The chain's CDR3 is CASNGNGAYNEQFF. CDR3 DNA sequence: TGTGCCAGTAACGGGAACGGGGCCTACAATGAGCAGTTCTTC.

The gene calls are TRBV28 and TRBJ1-1; D gene uncertain. Germline V gives CDR1 MDHEN, CDR2 SYDVKM. V was pared by 7 bases and J by 8 bases, with 14 bases between. This CDR3 comprises 12 residues. CDR3 in DNA: TGTGCCAGCACCCTTTACGGGCGAGAAGCTTTCTTT. This sequence encodes CASTLYGREAFF.

V gene TRBV9 combines with J gene TRBJ1-1; maybe TRBD1 (5 bases). The length of the CDR3 is 14 residues. V was clipped by 2 bases and J by 2 bases, with 10 bases between them. CDR1 is SGDLS and CDR2 is YYNGEE in the germline V gene. This CDR3 is CASSVHGDNTEAFF. The CDR3 nucleotides are TGTGCCAGCAGCGTTCACGGGGACAACACTGAAGCTTTCTTT. The variable domain in full, with the rest retrieved from reference TRBV9 and TRBJ1-1, is DSGVTQTPKHLITATGQRVTLRCSPRSGDLSVYWYQQSLDQGLQFLIQYYNGEERAKGNILERFSAQQFPDLHSELNLSSLELGDSALYFCASSVHGDNTEAFFGQGTRLTVV.

The chain joins TRBV4-3 to TRBJ1-2; D unresolved. The CDR3 has 15 residues. Trimming stripped 1 base from V and 8 bases from J, with 17 bases between. In germline, CDR1 is LGHNA, CDR2 YSLEER. The CDR3 is CASSQGPDIGRGYTF. Written as DNA, the CDR3 is TGCGCCAGCAGCCAAGGACCGGATATAGGACGGGGCTACACCTTC.

The chain links TRBV5-1 to TRBJ1-2; D is unclear. The ends were cut back, 4 bases at V and 2 bases at J, with 12 bases in the middle. The CDR3 extends over 14 amino acids. Germline CDR1 and CDR2: SGHRS and YFSETQ. CDR3 coding DNA: TGCGCCAGCAGCGCGGAGAAATGGAACTATGGCTACACCTTC. As protein: CASSAEKWNYGYTF.

The chain employs TRBV5-8 and TRBJ1-2; D uncertain. V gave up 3 bases and J gave up 5 bases, with 8 bases separating them. This CDR3 has 12 amino acids. In germline, CDR1 is SGHTS, CDR2 YDEGEE. The CDR3 nucleotides read TGTGCCAGCAGCTCCCTTTTGTATGGCTACACCTTC. It specifies CASSSLLYGYTF.

The chain joins TRBV5-1 to TRBJ1-2; D is ambiguous. Per the germline V gene, CDR1 is SGHRS and CDR2 is YFSETQ. The V gene lost 0 bases and the J gene lost 2 bases, with 11 bases spanning the gap. The CDR3 loop spans 15 amino acids. The CDR3 DNA follows: TGCGCCAGCAGCTTGGCCAGGACCTCGAACTATGGCTACACCTTC. Encoded protein: CASSLARTSNYGYTF.

The chain has TRBV11-3 and TRBJ2-3, with 9 bases aligning to TRBD2. From germline, CDR1 is SGHNT and CDR2 YENEEA. Unmatched junction bases numbered 6, after V lost 2 bases and J lost 6 bases. The CDR3 spans 15 residues. The CDR3 region is CASSLSAGGLDTQYF. The CDR3, as DNA: TGTGCCAGCAGCTTAAGTGCGGGGGGGCTTGATACGCAGTATTTT.

The gene calls are TRBV29-1 and TRBJ1-2; 7 positions agree with TRBD1. This CDR3 region has 12 residues. Trimming at V came to 5 bases and at J to 7 bases, leaving 7 bases not matched to a gene. CDR1 is SQVTM, CDR2 ANQGSEA, per germline. As DNA, the CDR3 is TGCAGCGTTCTGGGACACAGGGGTGGCTACACCTTC. Amino acid sequence: CSVLGHRGGYTF.

The rearrangement links TRBV5-5 to TRBJ1-5, with D perhaps TRBD1 (6 bases). The CDR3 length is 15 residues. Trimming took 0 bases from V and 3 from J, leaving 10 bases between them. Germline V CDR1 and CDR2: SGHKS, YYEKEE (reference sequence). CDR3 amino acids: CASSLVGADNQPQHF. CDR3 sequence (DNA): TGTGCCAGCAGCTTGGTGGGGGCGGACAATCAGCCCCAGCATTTT.

This clone was seen just once. The V and J genes are TRBV28 and TRBJ1-1, with 7 bases matching TRBD1. Looked up from germline, CDR1 is MDHEN and CDR2 is SYDVKM. V trimming: 4 bases; J trimming: 0 bases; junction bases outside the gene matches: 2. The CDR3 totals 14 residues. The CDR3 region is CASSSTGMNTEAFF. The CDR3 DNA sequence: TGTGCCAGCAGTTCGACAGGGATGAACACTGAAGCTTTCTTT.

In this sample, this clone turned up a few times. The chain couples TRBV14 to TRBJ1-2; D is unclear. The ends were cut back, 2 bases at V and 6 bases at J, with 10 bases in the middle. CDR3 length: 13 residues. Germline loops: CDR1 SGHDN, CDR2 FVKESK. The CDR3 is CASSQSMGHGYTF. Here the CDR3 DNA reads TGTGCCAGCAGCCAATCCATGGGTCATGGCTACACCTTC.

V is TRBV11-2 and J is TRBJ2-5; possibly TRBD2 for D (6 bases). With 2 bases removed from V and 1 base from J, the gap between germline ends came to 20 bases. Per the germline V gene, CDR1 is SGHAT and CDR2 is FQNNGV. The CDR3 is 18 amino acids. DNA for the CDR3: TGTGCCAGCAGCTTACGATCGGCTTACGGGAGCGGCCAAGAGACCCAGTACTTC. It is translated as CASSLRSAYGSGQETQYF.

This clone occurred once. The rearrangement links TRBV9 to TRBJ2-1, with unresolved D. V gave up 0 bases and J gave up 5 bases, with 3 bases separating them. The CDR3 is made up of 12 amino acids. Germline V gives CDR1 SGDLS, CDR2 YYNGEE. The CDR3 nucleotides are TGTGCCAGCAGCGTAGGAGACAATGAGCAGTTCTTC. It translates to CASSVGDNEQFF. Full variable domain (rest looked up from reference TRBV9 and TRBJ2-1): DSGVTQTPKHLITATGQRVTLRCSPRSGDLSVYWYQQSLDQGLQFLIQYYNGEERAKGNILERFSAQQFPDLHSELNLSSLELGDSALYFCASSVGDNEQFFGPGTRLTVL.

This chain connects TRBV7-6 to TRBJ1-4; D is ambiguous. Germline CDR1 reads SGHVS; CDR2 reads FNYEAQ. The CDR3 covers 16 residues. Trimming took off 3 bases at V and 3 bases at J, with 14 bases between the two ends. CDR3: CASSFYLNAANEKLFF. For the CDR3, the DNA is TGTGCCAGCAGCTTTTATCTGAATGCGGCTAATGAAAAACTGTTTTTT.